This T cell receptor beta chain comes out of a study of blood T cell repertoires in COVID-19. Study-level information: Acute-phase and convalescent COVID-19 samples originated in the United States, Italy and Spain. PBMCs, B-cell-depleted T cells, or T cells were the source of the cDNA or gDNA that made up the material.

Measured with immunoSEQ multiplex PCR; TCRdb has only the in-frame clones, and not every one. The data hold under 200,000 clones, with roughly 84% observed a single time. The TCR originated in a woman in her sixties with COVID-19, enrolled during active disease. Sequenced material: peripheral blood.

The CDR3 DNA reads as TGTGCCAGTAGTAGGACACTTACCTTTAATTCACCCCTCCACTTT. It codes for CASSRTLTFNSPLHF. V is TRBV19 and J is TRBJ1-6, with D possibly being TRBD1 (5 bases). This CDR3 is 15 amino acids long. V shed 4 bases and J shed 6 bases, with 13 bases lying between them. CDR1 LNHDA and CDR2 SQIVND come from the germline V gene (reference sequence). Full variable domain (outside the CDR3, taken from reference TRBV19 and TRBJ1-6): DGGITQSPKYLFRKEGQNVTLSCEQNLNHDAMYWYRQDPGQGLRLIYYSQIVNDFQKGDIAEGYSVSREKKESFPLTVTSAQKNPTAFYLCASSRTLTFNSPLHFGNGTRLTVT.